These 26 T cell receptor beta chains were sequenced from one sample in a study of T cells in Graves' hyperthyroidism and ophthalmopathy. Amplified TCR beta CDR3 regions derived from RNA transcripts. HTBI primers were the set used in a first-round RT-PCR of the TCR CDR3. TCRdb recomputed calls from the multiplex PCR reads with MiXCR, one row per CDR3 protein. The data show a few hundred thousand distinct CDR3 sequences, approximately 13% seen once. The sample consisted of blood. These receptors all come from a woman between 18 and 30 years old with Graves' hyperthyroidism.

This clonotype was recorded many times. The gene calls are TRBV24-1 and TRBJ2-5, with 10 bases matching TRBD1. CDR3 length: 14 residues. V lost 7 bases to trimming and J lost 2 bases; unmatched junction nucleotides: 3. Germline CDR1 reads KGHDR; CDR2 reads SFDVKD. CDR3 region: CATRGTGAQETQYF. CDR3 coding DNA: TGTGCCACCAGGGGGACAGGGGCGCAAGAGACCCAGTACTTC.

Many counts were recorded for this clonotype. J is TRBJ1-1 and V is TRBV11-2, with no clear D. Per the germline V gene, CDR1 is SGHAT and CDR2 is FQNNGV. V gave up 2 bases and J gave up 4 bases, with 11 bases separating them. The CDR3 sequence is 14 residues long. CDR3 residues: CASSLSPSSTEAFF. The CDR3 nucleotides are TGTGCCAGCAGCTTATCCCCCTCGAGCACTGAAGCTTTCTTT. The variable domain in full, completed from reference TRBV11-2 and TRBJ1-1, reads EAGVAQSPRYKIIEKRQSVAFWCNPISGHATLYWYQQILGQGPKLLIQFQNNGVVDDSQLPKDRFSAERLKGVDSTLKIQPAKLEDSAVYLCASSLSPSSTEAFFGQGTRLTVV.

The rearrangement uses TRBV5-1 and TRBJ2-5; a weak D match, TRBD2 (6 bases). Trimming stripped 6 bases from V and 2 bases from J, with 14 bases between. This CDR3 is 14 amino acids long. CDR1 and CDR2 (germline): SGHRS, YFSETQ. The CDR3 loop is CASTSGAGQETQYF. As DNA, the CDR3 is TGCGCCAGCACTTCCGGAGCGGGTCAAGAGACCCAGTACTTC.

The chain uses TRBV5-1 and TRBJ2-1; 10 bases are a match to TRBD1. J was trimmed by 5 bases and V by 4 bases; bases with no gene match: 12. Germline CDR1 reads SGHRS; CDR2 reads YFSETQ. This CDR3 spans 17 amino acids. CDR3 DNA: TGCGCCAGCAGCCATCAGACAGGGGGCCTTATAGACAATGAGCAGTTCTTC. It is translated as CASSHQTGGLIDNEQFF.

This clonotype was found many times. As DNA, the CDR3 is TGTGCCAGCTTGGGAGATTCAGGCCGCAATCAGCCCCAGCATTTT. It translates to CASLGDSGRNQPQHF. This rearrangement joins TRBV2 to TRBJ1-5; D remains unclear. CDR1 and CDR2 from the germline V gene are SNHLY and FYNNEI. Deletions cut 8 bases from V and 2 bases from J, with 16 bases between. The CDR3 is made up of 15 amino acids.

This clonotype was seen more than once but under ten times. A much larger clone differs from this one at a single base, so this may be a read error. The V gene is TRBV7-9, the J gene TRBJ2-5; D is ambiguous. CDR1 and CDR2 (germline): SEHNR, FQNEAQ (reference sequence). This CDR3 spans 12 amino acids. In DNA, the CDR3 is TGTGCCAGCAGATTAGAAAGAGAGACCCAGTACTTC. Protein sequence: CASRLERETQYF.

This clonotype has at least ten counts. V gene TRBV29-1 combines with J gene TRBJ2-1; 7 bases are shared with TRBD2. The CDR3 contains 14 residues. Per the germline V gene, CDR1 is SQVTM and CDR2 is ANQGSEA. V lost 4 bases to trimming and J lost 3 bases; unmatched junction nucleotides: 6. The CDR3: CSVGNGGGYNEQFF. The CDR3 nucleotides read TGCAGCGTTGGTAATGGCGGGGGCTACAATGAGCAGTTCTTC.

This clonotype was counted at least ten times. For the CDR3, the DNA is TGTGCCAGCAGAAGCGGCCCCGAGCGCCCCTACGAGCAGTACTTC. This codes for CASRSGPERPYEQYF. This sequence joins TRBV28 and TRBJ2-7; D perhaps matches TRBD2 (5 bases). The V gene's germline CDR1 is MDHEN and CDR2 SYDVKM. The CDR3 length is 15 residues. Deletions cut 6 bases from V and 2 bases from J, with 17 bases between.

The chain joins TRBV24-1 to TRBJ2-3; a weak D match, TRBD2 (7 bases). The CDR3 totals 18 residues. Looked up from germline, CDR1 is KGHDR and CDR2 is SFDVKD. The V end lost 2 bases, the J end lost 4 bases, and 21 bases lay between the germline ends. For the CDR3, the DNA is TGTGCCACCAGTGATTGGGGGGGAGGGGGGGGGGCCTCAGATACGCAGTATTTT. Encoded protein: CATSDWGGGGGASDTQYF.

V usage is TRBV5-1 and J usage is TRBJ2-3; possibly TRBD1 or TRBD2 for D (5 bases each). The V end was cut by 0 bases, the J end by 10 bases, with 15 bases between. The CDR3 loop spans 14 amino acids. The germline V gene has CDR1 SGHRS and CDR2 YFSETQ. CDR3 in DNA: TGCGCCAGCAGCTTGGCTGGACTGGAAGGGGCGCAGTATTTT. Amino acids: CASSLAGLEGAQYF.

This clonotype was observed many times. The chain uses TRBV28 and TRBJ1-5; possibly TRBD1 for D (6 bases). This CDR3 is 15 amino acids long. The V and J ends lost 7 bases and 6 bases respectively, with 19 bases between them. Germline V lookup: CDR1 MDHEN, CDR2 SYDVKM. Here the CDR3 DNA reads TGTGCCAGCACCCCACTGGGGGGCGACGGTCAGCCCCAGCATTTT. Residues: CASTPLGGDGQPQHF. The full variable domain, in which reference TRBV28 and TRBJ1-5 provide the parts outside the CDR3, is DVKVTQSSRYLVKRTGEKVFLECVQDMDHENMFWYRQDPGLGLRLIYFSYDVKMKEKGDIPEGYSVSREKKERFSLILESASTNQTSMYLCASTPLGGDGQPQHFGDGTRLSIL.

This sequence joins TRBV20-1 and TRBJ2-3, with TRBD2 matching 14 bases. V dropped 7 bases and J dropped 3; count of bases not matched to a gene: 6. The germline CDR1 and CDR2 sequences are DFQATT and SNEGSKA (reference sequence). The CDR3 length is 15 residues. The CDR3 nucleotides read TGCAGTGACCGGGGGACTAGCGGGGGTACAGATACGCAGTATTTT. Translation gives CSDRGTSGGTDTQYF.

This clonotype was detected many times. The chain employs TRBV20-1 and TRBJ1-2; D perhaps matches TRBD1 (6 bases). CDR3 length equals 14 residues. The V end was cut by 7 bases, the J end by 4 bases, with 19 bases between. Germline CDR1 DFQATT, CDR2 SNEGSKA (reference sequence). Written as DNA, the CDR3 is TGCAGTGTCCTGCATGGACAGATGATCTATGGCTACACCTTC. The encoded protein is CSVLHGQMIYGYTF.

In the case of this clonotype: This could be a read error, since a much larger clone is one nucleotide away. The chain recombines TRBV5-6 with TRBJ2-1, with 13 bases matching TRBD2. Germline CDR1 SGHDT, CDR2 YYEEEE. V was pared by 6 bases and J by 2 bases, with 11 bases of the junction left unmatched. This CDR3 spans 18 amino acids. Here the CDR3 DNA reads TGTGCCAGCAACACCGGGACTAGCGGGGAATACCCCTACAATGAGCAGTTCTTC. Its translation: CASNTGTSGEYPYNEQFF.

This clonotype was seen repeatedly, ten times or more. The genes are TRBV7-8 and TRBJ2-7; D gene ambiguous. Germline loops: CDR1 SGHVS, CDR2 FQNEAQ. V lost 2 bases and J lost 7, with 18 bases in between. The CDR3 has 15 amino acids. DNA of the CDR3: TGTGCCAGCAGCTTACTAGAGGAGTACGATATGGAGCAGTACTTC. Its translation: CASSLLEEYDMEQYF. The variable domain in full, with the rest retrieved from reference TRBV7-8 and TRBJ2-7, is GAGVSQSPRYKVAKRGQDVALRCDPISGHVSLFWYQQALGQGPEFLTYFQNEAQLDKSGLPSDRFFAERPEGSVSTLKIQRTQQEDSAVYLCASSLLEEYDMEQYFGPGTRLTVT.

This clonotype showed up just a few times. This rearrangement joins TRBV5-1 to TRBJ1-1; 7 positions match TRBD1. Germline V gene lookup returns CDR1 SGHRS and CDR2 YFSETQ. The junction had 12 bases not matched to a gene; V was cut back by 0 bases and J by 1 base. The CDR3 has 18 amino acids. The CDR3 is CASSLGSGGGVGNTEAFF. The CDR3 DNA sequence: TGCGCCAGCAGCTTGGGGTCAGGGGGAGGGGTGGGGAACACTGAAGCTTTCTTT.

In this sample, this clonotype turned up many times. The chain carries TRBV28 and TRBJ2-6; no clear D. This CDR3 contains 18 residues. Trimming took off 3 bases at V and 2 bases at J, with 17 bases between the two ends. CDR1 is MDHEN and CDR2 is SYDVKM in the germline V gene. CDR3 residues: CASSFRRLGYPGANVLTF. The CDR3 DNA sequence: TGTGCCAGCAGTTTCCGCCGTCTCGGGTACCCTGGGGCCAACGTCCTGACTTTC. Filled out from reference TRBV28 and TRBJ2-6, the complete variable domain reads DVKVTQSSRYLVKRTGEKVFLECVQDMDHENMFWYRQDPGLGLRLIYFSYDVKMKEKGDIPEGYSVSREKKERFSLILESASTNQTSMYLCASSFRRLGYPGANVLTFGAGSRLTVL.

This clonotype was seen at least ten times. The CDR3 sequence is CATSDRDRPYGYTF. CDR3 bases: TGTGCCACCAGTGACCGCGACAGGCCCTATGGCTACACCTTC. The genes are TRBV24-1 and TRBJ1-2; possibly TRBD1 for D (6 bases). There are 14 residues in the CDR3. Trimming stripped 4 bases from V and 4 bases from J, with 12 bases between. Germline V CDR1 and CDR2: KGHDR, SFDVKD.

This clonotype appeared a few times. The V call is TRBV6-1, the J call TRBJ1-6, with no clear D. CDR3 size: 14 residues. CDR1 and CDR2 from the germline V gene are MNHNS and SASEGT. V was pared by 5 bases and J by 14 bases, with 19 bases between. The chain's CDR3 is CASSYSRGDETLHF. The CDR3 nucleotides are TGTGCCAGCAGTTACAGCCGGGGTGATGAGACCCTCCACTTT.

This clonotype has ten or more counts. The chain couples TRBV7-3 to TRBJ1-1; 7 bases fit TRBD1. From germline, CDR1 is SGHTA and CDR2 FQGTGA. Trimming at V came to 5 bases and at J to 5 bases, leaving 8 bases not matched to a gene. The CDR3 has 14 residues. CDR3 sequence (DNA): TGTGCCAGCAGCGAACAGGGGCAGGGAACTGAAGCTTTCTTT. Translation: CASSEQGQGTEAFF.

This clonotype occurred many times. This chain joins TRBV5-1 and TRBJ2-1; 13 bases fit TRBD2. V trimming: 5 bases; J trimming: 10 bases; junction bases outside the gene matches: 12. Germline V lookup: CDR1 SGHRS, CDR2 YFSETQ. The CDR3 is 16 residues long. The CDR3 DNA reads as TGCGCCAGCAGTCGCGAGGGGACTAGCGGGATTCGGGAGCAGTTCTTC. This codes for CASSREGTSGIREQFF.

There are many counts of this clonotype. CDR3 DNA: TGTGCCAGCAGTTACCCCGAACGGGGGGCGGGAGCCAAAAACATTCAGTACTTC. Translating gives CASSYPERGAGAKNIQYF. The V gene is TRBV6-5, the J gene TRBJ2-4; the D gene is possibly TRBD2 (7 bases). The CDR3 runs 18 residues. The V end lost 2 bases, the J end lost 0 bases, and 17 bases lay between the germline ends. The germline CDR1 and CDR2 sequences are MNHEY and SVGAGI.

This chain links TRBV6-2 or TRBV6-3 with TRBJ1-6; tentatively, D is TRBD1 (5 bases). Germline V gives CDR1 MNHEY, CDR2 SVGEGT. The CDR3 contains 11 residues. The V gene lost 11 bases and the J gene lost 8 bases, with 10 bases spanning the gap. This chain's CDR3 is CASRGDSPLHF. CDR3 sequence (DNA): TGTGCCTCCCGGGGGGATTCACCCCTCCACTTT.

V is TRBV18 and J is TRBJ1-5; D unclear. V was shortened by 4 bases and J by 2 bases, with 9 bases between the two germline ends. The CDR3 is 14 residues long. In germline, CDR1 is KGHSH, CDR2 LQKENI. CDR3 DNA: TGTGCCAGCTCACGAGGAGACGGCAATCAGCCCCAGCATTTT. It is translated as CASSRGDGNQPQHF.

The V gene is TRBV11-2, the J gene TRBJ2-4; no definite D call. This CDR3 is built from 12 residues. Germline values: CDR1 SGHAT, CDR2 FQNNGV. The V and J ends lost 0 bases and 11 bases respectively, with 8 bases between them. CDR3 in amino acids: CASSLDWSFQYF. The CDR3 DNA reads TGTGCCAGCAGCTTAGATTGGAGTTTTCAGTACTTC.

Here the CDR3 reads CASRGGGSPLHF. CDR3 sequence (DNA): TGTGCCAGCAGGGGGGGGGGTTCACCCCTCCACTTT. The gene calls are TRBV28 and TRBJ1-6; TRBD1 is a possible D gene (5 bases). CDR1 MDHEN and CDR2 SYDVKM come from the germline V gene. The V end lost 6 bases, the J end lost 9 bases, and 9 bases lay between the germline ends. The CDR3 contains 12 residues. The full variable domain, its missing parts supplied by reference TRBV28 and TRBJ1-6, is DVKVTQSSRYLVKRTGEKVFLECVQDMDHENMFWYRQDPGLGLRLIYFSYDVKMKEKGDIPEGYSVSREKKERFSLILESASTNQTSMYLCASRGGGSPLHFGNGTRLTVT.